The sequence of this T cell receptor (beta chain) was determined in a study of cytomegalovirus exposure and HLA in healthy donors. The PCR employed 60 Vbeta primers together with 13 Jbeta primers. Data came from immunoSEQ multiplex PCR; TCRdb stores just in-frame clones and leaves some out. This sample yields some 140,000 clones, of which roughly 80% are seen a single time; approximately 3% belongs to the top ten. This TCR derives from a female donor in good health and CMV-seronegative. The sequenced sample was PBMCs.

CDR3 sequence (DNA): TGTGCCAGCAGGGTTCGGTACGAGCAGTACTTC. Translated: CASRVRYEQYF. This rearrangement joins TRBV6-5 to TRBJ2-7; D uncertain. The CDR3 has 11 amino acids. V gave up 6 bases and J gave up 4 bases, with 7 bases separating them. The germline gives CDR1 MNHEY, CDR2 SVGAGI.